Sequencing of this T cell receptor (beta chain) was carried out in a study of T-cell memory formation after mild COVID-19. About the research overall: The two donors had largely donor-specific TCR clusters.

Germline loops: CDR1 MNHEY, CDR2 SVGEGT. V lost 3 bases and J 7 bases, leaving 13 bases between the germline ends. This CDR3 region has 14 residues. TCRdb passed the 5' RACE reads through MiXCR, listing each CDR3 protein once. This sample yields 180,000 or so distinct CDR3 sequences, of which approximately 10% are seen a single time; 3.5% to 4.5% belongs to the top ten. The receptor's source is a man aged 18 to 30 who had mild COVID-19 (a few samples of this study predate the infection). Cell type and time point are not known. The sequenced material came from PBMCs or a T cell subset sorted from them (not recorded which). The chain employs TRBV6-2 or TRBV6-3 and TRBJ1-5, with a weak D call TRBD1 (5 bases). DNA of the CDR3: TGTGCCAGCAGTTATGTGCAGGGAGGACAGCCCCAGCATTTT. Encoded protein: CASSYVQGGQPQHF.